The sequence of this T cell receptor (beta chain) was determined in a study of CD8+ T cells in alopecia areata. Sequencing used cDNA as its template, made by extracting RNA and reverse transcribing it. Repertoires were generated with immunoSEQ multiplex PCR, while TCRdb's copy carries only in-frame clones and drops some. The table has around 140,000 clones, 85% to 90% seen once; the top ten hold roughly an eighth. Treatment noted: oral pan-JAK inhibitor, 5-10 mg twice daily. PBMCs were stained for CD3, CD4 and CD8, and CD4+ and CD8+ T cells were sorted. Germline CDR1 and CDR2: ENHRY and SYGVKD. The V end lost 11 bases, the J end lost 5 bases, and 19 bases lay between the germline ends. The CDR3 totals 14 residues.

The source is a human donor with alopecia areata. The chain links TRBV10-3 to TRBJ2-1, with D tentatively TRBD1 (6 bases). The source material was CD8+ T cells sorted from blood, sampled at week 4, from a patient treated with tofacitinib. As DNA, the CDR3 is TGTGCCGGGGGCACGGGGTCGCCGGACAATGAGCAGTTCTTC. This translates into CAGGTGSPDNEQFF.